This T cell receptor (beta chain) comes out of a study of cytomegalovirus exposure and HLA in healthy donors. General study findings and limits: The authors listed 150 to 200 TCR beta chains as cytomegalovirus-associated.

In the case of this clone: No antigen is known for it.

The PCR employed 60 Vbeta primers together with 13 Jbeta primers. TCRdb keeps only in-frame clones here, not all; method: immunoSEQ multiplex PCR. The sample includes 55,000 to 80,000 clones, roughly four fifths of them seen just once. The V gene end was trimmed by 2 bases and the J gene end by 7 bases; junction bases not matched to a gene: 5. The CDR3 is made up of 14 amino acids. The germline gives CDR1 LGHNA, CDR2 YNFKEQ. The genes are TRBV4-2 and TRBJ1-1, with 9 bases matching TRBD1. Sequencing was performed on PBMCs. The source is a young man in good health and CMV-seronegative. The CDR3 coding sequence is TGTGCCAGCAGCCAAAGACAGGGGGGCAGTGAAGCTTTCTTT. Protein sequence: CASSQRQGGSEAFF.